Below, one T cell receptor (beta chain) is given with its context. The antigen is not known. The assay was immunoSEQ multiplex PCR, and TCRdb's table has in-frame clones only and misses some. Of 75,000 to 85,000 clones listed, 75% to 90% were seen once; the top ten hold over 2.5%. The CDR3 covers 16 residues. V was pared by 2 bases and J by 3 bases, with 14 bases between. Germline values: CDR1 MDHEN, CDR2 SYDVKM. The sample belongs to a study of T cell clones after liver transplantation. Study background: Draws occurred before transplant, before withdrawal, and after complete or failed withdrawal.

Overall study findings and caveats: Small, mixed patient groups and varying post-transplant times limit these conclusions.

The V gene is TRBV28, the J gene TRBJ2-1; D possibly corresponds to TRBD1 (5 bases). Sequences were derived from CD4+ T cells from blood, sampled at the 22-month timepoint. This sequence originates from a human patient who received a liver transplant. Some T cells may originate from the graft donor. CDR3 amino acids: CASSLRTPQGYNEQFF. CDR3 in DNA: TGTGCCAGCAGTTTAAGGACCCCCCAGGGCTACAATGAGCAGTTCTTC.